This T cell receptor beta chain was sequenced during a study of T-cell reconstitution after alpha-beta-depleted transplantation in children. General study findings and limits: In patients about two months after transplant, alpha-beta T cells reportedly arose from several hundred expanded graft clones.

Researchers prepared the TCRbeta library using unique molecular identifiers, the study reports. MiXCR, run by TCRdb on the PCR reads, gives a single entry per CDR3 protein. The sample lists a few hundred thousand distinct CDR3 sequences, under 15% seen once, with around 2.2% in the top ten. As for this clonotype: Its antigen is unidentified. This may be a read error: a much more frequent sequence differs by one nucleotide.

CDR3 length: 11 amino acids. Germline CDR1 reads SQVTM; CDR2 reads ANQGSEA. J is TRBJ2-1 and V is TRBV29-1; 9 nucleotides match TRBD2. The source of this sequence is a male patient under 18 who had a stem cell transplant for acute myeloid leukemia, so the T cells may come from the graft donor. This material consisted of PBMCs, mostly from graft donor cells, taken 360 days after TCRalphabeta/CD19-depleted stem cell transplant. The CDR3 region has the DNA TGCGGCGCCGGACTAGCGAATGAGCAGTTCTTC. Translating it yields CGAGLANEQFF.